The source of this TCR beta chain is a study of blood T cell repertoires in COVID-19. Looking at the study overall: Both acute and convalescent COVID-19 samples were obtained from the United States, Italy and Spain. The cDNA or gDNA used as material had been derived from T cells, B-cell-depleted T cells, or PBMCs.

CDR1 and CDR2 (germline): SGHRS, YFSETQ. This CDR3 comprises 15 residues. V gave up 3 bases and J gave up 4 bases, with 11 bases separating them. In the original workflow: Estimation of nucleated cell counts relied on the amplification of reference gene primers. Sequencing used immunoSEQ multiplex PCR; TCRdb keeps in-frame clones, though not all of them. V and J calls and clone size are given by that table; D and trimming were obtained from the DNA. The sample consists of about 240,000 clones, roughly 87% of them appearing once. This chain joins TRBV5-1 and TRBJ2-6; D gene uncertain. This receptor was taken from a man aged 55 to 69 who had recovered from COVID-19. Sequenced: peripheral blood. Written as DNA, the CDR3 is TGCGCCAGCAGCTCCTTATCGTCCGGGGCCAACGTCCTGACTTTC. Translating it yields CASSSLSSGANVLTF. The whole variable domain, remainder taken from reference TRBV5-1 and TRBJ2-6, is KAGVTQTPRYLIKTRGQQVTLSCSPISGHRSVSWYQQTPGQGLQFLFEYFSETQRNKGNFPGRFSGRQFSNSRSEMNVSTLELGDSALYLCASSSLSSGANVLTFGAGSRLTVL.